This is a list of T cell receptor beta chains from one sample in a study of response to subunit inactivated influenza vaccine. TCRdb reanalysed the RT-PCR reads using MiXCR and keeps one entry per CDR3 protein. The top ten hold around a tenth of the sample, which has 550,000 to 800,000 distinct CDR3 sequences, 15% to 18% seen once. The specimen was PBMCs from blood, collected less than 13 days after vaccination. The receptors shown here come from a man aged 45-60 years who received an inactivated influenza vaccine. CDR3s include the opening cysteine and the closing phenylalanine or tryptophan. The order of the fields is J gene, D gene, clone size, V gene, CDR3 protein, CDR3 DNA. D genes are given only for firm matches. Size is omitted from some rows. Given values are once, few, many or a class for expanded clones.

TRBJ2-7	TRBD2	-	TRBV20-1	CSASGGTRSYEQYF	TGCAGTGCTAGTGGTGGGACTAGGTCGTACGAGCAGTACTTC
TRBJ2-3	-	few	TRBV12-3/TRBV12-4	CASSSLFRATDTQYF	TGTGCCAGCAGTTCCCTCTTCCGGGCCACAGATACGCAGTATTTT
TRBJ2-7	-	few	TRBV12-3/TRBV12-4	CASSFTTPPGEQYF	TGTGCCAGCAGTTTCACTACGCCCCCGGGCGAGCAGTACTTC
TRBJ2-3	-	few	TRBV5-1	CASSESGGRLIHTQYF	TGCGCCAGCAGCGAGAGTGGTGGGCGGCTTATTCATACGCAGTATTTT
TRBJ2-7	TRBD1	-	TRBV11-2	CASSRWGNRGREQYF	TGTGCCAGCAGCCGATGGGGGAACAGGGGCAGAGAGCAGTACTTC
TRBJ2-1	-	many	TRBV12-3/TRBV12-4	CASSRAGNEQFF	TGTGCCAGCAGTCGCGCAGGCAATGAGCAGTTCTTC
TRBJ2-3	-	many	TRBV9	CASSVGTRPGDTQYF	TGTGCCAGCAGCGTAGGAACTAGGCCCGGGGATACGCAGTATTTT
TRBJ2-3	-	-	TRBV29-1	CSGGTPLRGSSTDTQYF	TGCAGCGGCGGGACCCCGTTGAGGGGCTCTAGCACAGATACGCAGTATTTT
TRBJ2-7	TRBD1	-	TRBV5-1	CASSSGTGNGLYEQYF	TGCGCCAGCAGCTCCGGGACAGGGAATGGTCTCTACGAGCAGTACTTC
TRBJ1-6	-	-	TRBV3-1	CASSQGSQGRSPLHF	TGTGCCAGCAGCCAAGGTTCTCAGGGCCGTTCACCCCTCCACTTT
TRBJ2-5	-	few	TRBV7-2	CASSQTQETQYF	TGTGCCAGCAGCCAAACTCAAGAGACCCAGTACTTC
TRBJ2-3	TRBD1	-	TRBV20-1	CSASRTGGGSDTQYF	TGCAGTGCTTCGCGGACAGGGGGGGGATCAGATACGCAGTATTTT
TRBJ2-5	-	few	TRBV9	CASSARPGETQYF	TGTGCCAGCAGCGCCAGGCCCGGGGAGACCCAGTACTTC
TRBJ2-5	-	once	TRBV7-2	CASSPHGTRETQYF	TGTGCCAGCAGCCCCCACGGGACCCGTGAGACCCAGTACTTC
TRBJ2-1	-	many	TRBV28	CASSSFRGGFF	TGTGCCAGCAGTTCCTTCCGAGGCGGGTTCTTC
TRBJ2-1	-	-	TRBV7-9	CASSHPANEQFF	TGTGCCAGCAGTCATCCTGCAAATGAGCAGTTCTTC
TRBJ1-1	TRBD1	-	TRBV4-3	CASSQDSGTGGSEAFF	TGCGCCAGCAGCCAAGATTCGGGGACAGGGGGTTCCGAAGCTTTCTTT
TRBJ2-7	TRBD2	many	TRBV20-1	CSATLAGAYEQYF	TGCAGTGCGACACTAGCGGGAGCCTACGAGCAGTACTTC
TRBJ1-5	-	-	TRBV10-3	CAIGERFEPQHF	TGTGCCATCGGCGAGAGATTTGAGCCCCAGCATTTT
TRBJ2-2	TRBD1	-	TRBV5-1	CASSTRQGHGELFF	TGCGCCAGCAGCACCCGACAGGGCCACGGGGAGCTGTTTTTT
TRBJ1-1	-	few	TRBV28	CASSLRGDEAFF	TGTGCCAGCAGTTTAAGGGGGGATGAAGCTTTCTTT
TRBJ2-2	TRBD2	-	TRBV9	CASSVESGRNTGELFF	TGTGCCAGCAGCGTAGAGAGCGGGAGGAACACCGGGGAGCTGTTTTTT
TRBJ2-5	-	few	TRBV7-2	CASSSVSSRGSQYF	TGTGCCAGCAGCTCCGTGAGCTCCCGGGGGTCCCAGTACTTC
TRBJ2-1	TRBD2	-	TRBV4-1	CASSQDLGILVREVGNEQFF	TGCGCCAGCAGCCAAGATCTGGGGATTTTAGTGCGGGAGGTCGGGAATGAGCAGTTCTTC
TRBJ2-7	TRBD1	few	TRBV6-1	CASSRTGSLEQYF	TGTGCCAGCAGTCGGACAGGGTCTCTCGAGCAGTACTTC
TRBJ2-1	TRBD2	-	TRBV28	CASRHTSGRIGDNEQFF	TGTGCCAGCAGACATACTAGCGGGAGGATAGGAGACAATGAGCAGTTCTTC
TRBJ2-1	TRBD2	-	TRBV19	CASSTIAGHNEQFF	TGTGCCAGTAGCACCATAGCGGGGCACAATGAGCAGTTCTTC
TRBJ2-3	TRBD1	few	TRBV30	CAGIQGVRTDTQYF	TGTGCCGGAATACAGGGGGTACGCACAGATACGCAGTATTTT
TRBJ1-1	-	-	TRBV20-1	CSAQHPNTEAFF	TGCAGTGCTCAACACCCGAACACTGAAGCTTTCTTT
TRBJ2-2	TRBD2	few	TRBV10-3	CAISPSGRSTGELFF	TGTGCCATCAGTCCTAGCGGGAGGTCCACCGGGGAGCTGTTTTTT
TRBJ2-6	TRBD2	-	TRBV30	CAWKGGRWTGANVLTF	TGTGCCTGGAAGGGCGGGAGGTGGACTGGGGCCAACGTCCTGACTTTC
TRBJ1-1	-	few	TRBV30	CAWRPGGGVIRAFF	TGTGCCTGGAGGCCGGGAGGCGGGGTGATACGAGCTTTCTTT
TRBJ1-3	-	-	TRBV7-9	CASSLSTSGNTIYF	TGTGCCAGCAGCTTATCAACCTCTGGAAACACCATATATTTT
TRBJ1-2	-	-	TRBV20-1	CSVYPGPEDGYTF	TGCAGTGTTTACCCGGGGCCCGAAGATGGCTACACCTTC
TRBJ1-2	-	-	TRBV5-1	CASSLADGSQSYTF	TGCGCCAGCAGCTTAGCCGACGGAAGCCAGTCTTACACCTTC
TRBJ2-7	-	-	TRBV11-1	CVSSPAIGLLPGTIYEQYF	TGTGTCAGCAGCCCAGCGATAGGGCTACTCCCGGGAACCATCTACGAGCAGTACTTC
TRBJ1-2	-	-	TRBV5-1	CASSLTDSSYGYTF	TGCGCCAGCAGCTTAACCGACAGCTCCTATGGCTACACCTTC